This T cell receptor beta chain originates from a study of cytomegalovirus exposure and HLA in healthy donors. Study-level results: One variant, a missense change in DCLRE1C, was linked in a later analysis to TCR beta V- and J-gene trimming. Later analysis placed DRB1 highest and HLA-C lowest in TCR association rates, which differed by HLA locus. In a later analysis, several top co-occurrence clusters appeared linked to parvovirus B19, influenza, CMV and Epstein-Barr virus.

Turning to this clone: The antigen is not known.

The PCR made use of 60 Vbeta and 13 Jbeta primers. TCRdb keeps only in-frame clones here, not all; method: immunoSEQ multiplex PCR. In the table there are 110,000 to 150,000 clones, around 80% of which are singletons. The V segment lost 4 bases and the J segment 4 bases; nucleotides outside the gene matches: 1. The CDR3 has 12 amino acids. From germline, CDR1 is GTSNPN and CDR2 SVGIG (reference sequence). The donors were healthy bone marrow donors. Sequenced: PBMCs. V is TRBV30 and J is TRBJ2-1; 7 bases align to TRBD2. This TCR was recovered from a young man in good health and CMV-seropositive. The CDR3 is CAWIAGYNEQFF. In DNA, the CDR3 is TGTGCCTGGATAGCGGGTTACAATGAGCAGTTCTTC.